Each of the 6 T cell receptor beta chains below was sequenced from the same sample in a study of T cells in women clearing cervical HPV infection. Libraries were prepared by immunoSEQ multiplex PCR; TCRdb keeps only in-frame clonotypes and omits some of them. This sample carries roughly 45,000 clones, with more than 0.8% going to the ten biggest clones. What was sequenced was blood buffy coat. The receptors come from a woman aged 18 to 75 with a cervical HPV16 infection that either progressed to CIN3+ or cleared (not recorded which).

Concerning this clone: The CDR3 end lies 3 residues beyond the end of the read and is filled in from the germline J gene. The chain links TRBV19 to TRBJ1-1, with D possibly being TRBD1 (6 bases). This CDR3 region has 14 residues. Trimming pared 4 bases from V and 2 bases from J, leaving 11 bases between. CDR1 is LNHDA, CDR2 SQIVND, per germline (reference sequence). The CDR3 DNA, read in part, is TGTGCCAGTAGTAGGACAGTGCTAAACACTGAA. Its translation is CASSRTVLNTE. From start to end, the CDR3 is CASSRTVLNTEAFF.

On this clone: The read stops 3 residues short of the end of the CDR3; the missing end is completed from the germline J gene. The rearrangement uses TRBV5-1 and TRBJ2-2; 9 bases are shared with TRBD1. The germline V gene has CDR1 SGHRS and CDR2 YFSETQ. The CDR3 has 19 residues. CDR3 in amino acids: CASSLAPGQGTSGANVLFF. Partial CDR3 DNA: TGCGCCAGCAGCTTGGCCCCGGGACAGGGAACCTCTGGGGCCAACGTG.

Turning to this clone: The read falls 3 residues short of the CDR3 end, and the missing part is taken from the germline J gene. The chain recombines TRBV28 with TRBJ2-5; possible D gene TRBD2, 6 bases. This CDR3 has 14 residues. V lost 6 bases and J 5 bases, leaving 16 bases between the germline ends. Germline V gene lookup returns CDR1 MDHEN and CDR2 SYDVKM. The CDR3 DNA, read in part, is TGTGCCAGCAGCCGCTCTAGCGTTAGTGAGACC. Its translation: CASSRSSVSET. The CDR3 in its entirety is CASSRSSVSETQYF.

As to this clone: The read gets to within 3 residues of the CDR3 end, and the germline J gene fills in the rest. V gene TRBV29-1 combines with J gene TRBJ1-2; D not certain. Germline V gene lookup returns CDR1 SQVTM and CDR2 ANQGSEA. The CDR3 extends over 13 amino acids. CDR3 DNA, as far as it was read: TGCAGCGTTGAAAGGCAGTCGGCAGGAGGC. It specifies CSVERQSAGG. The complete CDR3 sequence is CSVERQSAGGYTF.

About this clone itself: With the read ending 3 residues before the CDR3 end, the germline J gene is used to fill in that end. The chain employs TRBV20-1 and TRBJ2-2; possibly TRBD2 for D (6 bases). V was pared by 0 bases and J by 3 bases, with 8 bases between. The germline gives CDR1 DFQATT, CDR2 SNEGSKA (reference sequence). The CDR3 consists of 14 residues. This CDR3 is CSARERGDTGELFF. The CDR3 bases that were read are TGCAGTGCTAGAGAGCGGGGAGACACCGGGGAG.

Concerning this clone itself: The read falls 3 residues short of the CDR3 end, and the missing part is taken from the germline J gene. The genes are TRBV20-1 and TRBJ1-4; 9 positions agree with TRBD1. V trimming: 6 bases; J trimming: 10 bases; junction bases outside the gene matches: 6. This CDR3 is 12 amino acids long. From germline, CDR1 is DFQATT and CDR2 SNEGSKA (reference sequence). CDR3 DNA, as far as it was read: TGCAGTGCGGCGATGGACAGGGGAAAA. Translating it yields CSAAMDRGK. The CDR3, in full, reads CSAAMDRGKLFF.